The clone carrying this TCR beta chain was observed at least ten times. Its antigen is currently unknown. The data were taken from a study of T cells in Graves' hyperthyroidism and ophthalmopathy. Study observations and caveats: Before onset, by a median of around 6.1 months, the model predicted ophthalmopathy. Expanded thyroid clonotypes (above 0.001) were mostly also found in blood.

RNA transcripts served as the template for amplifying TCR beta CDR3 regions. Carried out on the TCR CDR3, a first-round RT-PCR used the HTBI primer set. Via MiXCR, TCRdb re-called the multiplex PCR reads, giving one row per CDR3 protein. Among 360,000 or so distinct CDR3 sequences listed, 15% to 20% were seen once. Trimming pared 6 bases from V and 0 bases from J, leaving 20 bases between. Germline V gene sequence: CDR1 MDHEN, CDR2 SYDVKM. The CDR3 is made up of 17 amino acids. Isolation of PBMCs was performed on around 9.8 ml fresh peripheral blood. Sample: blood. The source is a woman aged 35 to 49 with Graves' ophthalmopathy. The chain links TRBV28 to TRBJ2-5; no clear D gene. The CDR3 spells CASRPSPVVPDQETQYF. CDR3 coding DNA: TGTGCCAGCAGACCGTCGCCCGTAGTCCCAGACCAAGAGACCCAGTACTTC.